The TCR beta chain under discussion was sequenced for a study of CXCR4 blockade with PD-1 therapy in pancreatic cancer (dated 2019 in TCRdb). Context from the whole study: The study analyzed resected pancreatic ductal adenocarcinoma using both multiplex immunohistochemistry and TCRbeta immunosequencing, alongside ex vivo slice culture that tested PD-1 and CXCR4 blockade. To assess intratumoral heterogeneity, two geographically distinct regions from each of roughly 6 tumors were TCR-sequenced.

Study-wide conclusions, independent of this receptor: A strong correlation was found between amino acid clone frequency and the number of distinct nucleotide rearrangements encoding each amino acid clone, suggesting convergent selection by common tumor antigens. Tumors showed clonal expansion, with mean productive clonality around 0.14 versus 0.05 in healthy blood, but clonality did not correlate with survival. Because only TCRbeta chains were sequenced, true antigen-specificity overlap of convergent dominant clones was left unconfirmed pending paired alpha-beta single-cell sequencing.

The archived tumor blocks came from patients who had not received neoadjuvant therapy before resection. For the preserved-tissue arm, the study drew on about 32 surgical resection samples taken from some 25 pancreatic ductal adenocarcinoma patients who had not been treated previously. DNA for the resection arm was extracted from ten 5-micron curls of FFPE tumor cut next to the multiplex immunohistochemistry slide. This clone was seen a few times. Its antigen target is currently unknown. No much larger clonotype is one base removed from it; base qualities were not supplied. Extracted DNA was used for immunosequencing of TCRbeta CDR3 regions with the immunoSEQ Assay at Adaptive Biotechnologies. As for the authors' bioinformatics: To measure the absolute abundance of each unique TCRbeta CDR3, the sequences were collapsed and filtered. Clonality was defined as 1 minus Pielou's evenness, computed on productive in-frame rearrangements only. For regional overlap, the top 100 nucleotide rearrangements were followed across paired samples, and the Morisita index was used to compare paired samples against unrelated samples. Convergence of nucleotide rearrangements onto identical amino acid sequences was assessed with the immunoSEQ Rearrangement Details tool. Here the immuneACCESS table is served through TCRdb, limited to in-frame sequences with V and J called. Missing clones are a known gap in these copies; in checked studies unresolved V genes cover under half, and the rest lacks a known reason. Clone size and the V and J calls come from that table; the DNA yielded D and trimming. This sample holds fewer than 4,000 clones; more than 35% were observed only once. Around a sixth of the sample rests with the top ten.

The CDR3 runs 15 amino acids, cysteine and phenylalanine included. Left in the record is the CDR3 DNA by itself, 45 bases read in frame from the first base. V lost 2 bases and J lost 0 bases; the stretch between them is 10 bases long. Reading the germline V gene gives CDR1 MNHGY and CDR2 SAAAGT. The chain is made from TRBV6-8 and TRBJ1-1; 5 matching bases give a weak D call of TRBD1. The sequencing input was tumor tissue. This receptor was taken from a human donor with pancreatic ductal adenocarcinoma. The DNA sequence is given as TGTGCCAGCAGTTACAGCGGGGGGGTGAACACTGAAGCTTTCTTT. Translated, it reads CASSYSGGVNTEAFF.